This is a list of T cell receptor beta chains from one sample in a study of type 1 and type 2 diabetes patients. TCRdb called the multiplex PCR reads again in MiXCR, with one record for every CDR3 protein. The sample shows around 300,000 distinct CDR3 sequences, more than 45% of them seen only once. Source material: peripheral blood mononuclear cells (PBMCs). These receptors were obtained from a man between 18 and 35 years old with type 2 diabetes. CDR3s include the opening cysteine and the closing phenylalanine or tryptophan. D genes are given only for firm matches. Some rows mark clone size as missing; the rest say once, few, many or name a class of expanded clone.

d_call: TRBD2; clone_size: once; v_call: TRBV5-6; cdr3_length: 17; j_call: TRBJ2-2; cdr3_aa: CASSLRRGGFYTGELFF; cdr3_nt: TGTGCCAGCAGCTTGCGACGGGGGGGGTTTTACACCGGGGAGCTGTTTTTT
d_call: TRBD2; clone_size: once; v_call: TRBV19; cdr3_length: 15; j_call: TRBJ2-2; cdr3_aa: CASSRLAGEAGELFF; cdr3_nt: TGTGCCAGTAGTAGACTAGCGGGAGAAGCCGGGGAGCTGTTTTTT
d_call: TRBD2; clone_size: -; v_call: TRBV4-3; cdr3_length: 17; j_call: TRBJ2-3; cdr3_aa: CASSQVWTSGVADTQYF; cdr3_nt: TGCGCCAGCAGCCAAGTGTGGACTAGCGGTGTCGCAGATACGCAGTATTTT
d_call: TRBD2; clone_size: few; v_call: TRBV25-1; cdr3_length: 12; j_call: TRBJ2-1; cdr3_aa: CASSRGEGEQFF; cdr3_nt: TGTGCCAGCAGTCGGGGGGAGGGTGAGCAGTTCTTC
d_call: -; clone_size: once; v_call: TRBV30; cdr3_length: 12; j_call: TRBJ2-2; cdr3_aa: CAWGRDTGELFF; cdr3_nt: TGTGCCTGGGGTAGAGATACCGGGGAGCTGTTTTTT
d_call: -; clone_size: few; v_call: TRBV6-5; cdr3_length: 15; j_call: TRBJ1-2; cdr3_aa: CASSNLRQPLYGYTF; cdr3_nt: TGTGCCAGCAGCAACCTTAGGCAGCCTCTCTATGGCTACACCTTC
d_call: -; clone_size: -; v_call: TRBV30; cdr3_length: 13; j_call: TRBJ1-2; cdr3_aa: CAWSVTGYYGYTF; cdr3_nt: TGTGCCTGGAGTGTGACAGGCTACTATGGCTACACCTTC
d_call: -; clone_size: many; v_call: TRBV15; cdr3_length: 14; j_call: TRBJ1-2; cdr3_aa: CATSRDRGRGGYTF; cdr3_nt: TGTGCCACCAGCAGAGATAGGGGAAGGGGTGGCTACACCTTC
d_call: TRBD2; clone_size: few; v_call: TRBV20-1; cdr3_length: 13; j_call: TRBJ2-7; cdr3_aa: CSARTSGSYEQYF; cdr3_nt: TGCAGTGCTCGGACTAGCGGGAGCTACGAGCAGTACTTC
d_call: TRBD1; clone_size: -; v_call: TRBV7-8; cdr3_length: 16; j_call: TRBJ1-6; cdr3_aa: CASSLSPQGVNSPLHF; cdr3_nt: TGTGCCAGCAGTTTATCCCCTCAGGGGGTAAATTCACCCCTCCACTTT
d_call: -; clone_size: many; v_call: TRBV2; cdr3_length: 12; j_call: TRBJ2-5; cdr3_aa: CASSPVQETQYF; cdr3_nt: TGTGCCAGCAGTCCGGTCCAAGAGACCCAGTACTTC
d_call: -; clone_size: -; v_call: TRBV20-1; cdr3_length: 12; j_call: TRBJ1-1; cdr3_aa: CSARPGGTEAFF; cdr3_nt: TGCAGTGCTAGACCTGGGGGAACTGAAGCTTTCTTT
d_call: -; clone_size: few; v_call: TRBV15; cdr3_length: 14; j_call: TRBJ1-4; cdr3_aa: CATSRDRITEKLFF; cdr3_nt: TGTGCCACCAGCAGAGATAGGATAACTGAAAAACTGTTTTTT
d_call: -; clone_size: -; v_call: TRBV7-9; cdr3_length: 13; j_call: TRBJ2-2; cdr3_aa: CASSSWTAGELFF; cdr3_nt: TGTGCCAGCAGCTCGTGGACAGCCGGGGAGCTGTTTTTT
d_call: -; clone_size: -; v_call: TRBV20-1; cdr3_length: 17; j_call: TRBJ1-4; cdr3_aa: CSAAPLLQGWEEGKLFF; cdr3_nt: TGCAGTGCTGCACCCTTACTACAGGGCTGGGAGGAAGGAAAACTGTTTTTT
d_call: -; clone_size: -; v_call: TRBV7-3; cdr3_length: 17; j_call: TRBJ2-3; cdr3_aa: CASSLTKDVRYTDTQYF; cdr3_nt: TGTGCCAGCAGCTTAACGAAGGACGTTCGCTACACAGATACGCAGTATTTT
d_call: -; clone_size: -; v_call: TRBV20-1; cdr3_length: 16; j_call: TRBJ1-2; cdr3_aa: CSARERVANTNYGYTF; cdr3_nt: TGCAGTGCTAGAGAGCGGGTTGCTAACACTAACTATGGCTACACCTTC
d_call: -; clone_size: -; v_call: TRBV4-3; cdr3_length: 16; j_call: TRBJ1-2; cdr3_aa: CASSQDRRTAAIGYTF; cdr3_nt: TGCGCCAGCAGCCAAGATCGAAGAACAGCTGCAATCGGCTACACCTTC
d_call: -; clone_size: -; v_call: TRBV19; cdr3_length: 12; j_call: TRBJ2-7; cdr3_aa: CATRVGAGEQYF; cdr3_nt: TGTGCCACCAGGGTAGGGGCGGGTGAGCAGTACTTC
d_call: -; clone_size: -; v_call: TRBV7-3; cdr3_length: 14; j_call: TRBJ1-5; cdr3_aa: CASSPRDSNQPQHF; cdr3_nt: TGTGCCAGCAGCCCGAGGGACAGCAATCAGCCCCAGCATTTT
d_call: TRBD1; clone_size: -; v_call: TRBV27; cdr3_length: 16; j_call: TRBJ1-2; cdr3_aa: CASSPGTGLRDYGYTF; cdr3_nt: TGTGCCAGCAGTCCCGGGACAGGCCTTCGGGACTATGGCTACACCTTC
d_call: TRBD1; clone_size: once; v_call: TRBV2; cdr3_length: 14; j_call: TRBJ1-2; cdr3_aa: CASSLGQGADGYTF; cdr3_nt: TGTGCCAGCAGCTTGGGCCAGGGGGCGGATGGCTACACCTTC
d_call: TRBD2; clone_size: -; v_call: TRBV20-1; cdr3_length: 15; j_call: TRBJ2-7; cdr3_aa: CSAPMLAGGYYEQYF; cdr3_nt: TGCAGTGCCCCCATGCTAGCGGGGGGATACTACGAGCAGTACTTC
d_call: -; clone_size: few; v_call: TRBV19; cdr3_length: 12; j_call: TRBJ1-4; cdr3_aa: CASTEGNEKLFF; cdr3_nt: TGTGCCAGTACAGAAGGGAATGAAAAACTGTTTTTT
d_call: -; clone_size: -; v_call: TRBV28; cdr3_length: 13; j_call: TRBJ1-5; cdr3_aa: CASRWGTDQPQHF; cdr3_nt: TGTGCCAGCAGGTGGGGTACTGATCAGCCCCAGCATTTT
d_call: TRBD1; clone_size: few; v_call: TRBV2; cdr3_length: 13; j_call: TRBJ1-3; cdr3_aa: CASKAGGGNTIYF; cdr3_nt: TGTGCCAGCAAGGCAGGGGGCGGGAACACCATATATTTT
d_call: TRBD2; clone_size: -; v_call: TRBV28; cdr3_length: 15; j_call: TRBJ2-5; cdr3_aa: CASSFSRLAIETQYF; cdr3_nt: TGTGCCAGCAGTTTTTCGCGACTAGCGATTGAGACCCAGTACTTC
d_call: -; clone_size: -; v_call: TRBV2; cdr3_length: 18; j_call: TRBJ2-1; cdr3_aa: CASEGGGRQGNSYNEQFF; cdr3_nt: TGTGCCAGCGAGGGGGGGGGGAGACAGGGAAATTCCTACAATGAGCAGTTCTTC
d_call: -; clone_size: few; v_call: TRBV14; cdr3_length: 16; j_call: TRBJ2-7; cdr3_aa: CASRENRIPLTYEQYF; cdr3_nt: TGTGCCAGCAGAGAAAACCGGATCCCATTAACCTACGAGCAGTACTTC
d_call: TRBD2; clone_size: few; v_call: TRBV9; cdr3_length: 17; j_call: TRBJ2-7; cdr3_aa: CASSAGGGLADLYEQYF; cdr3_nt: TGTGCCAGCAGCGCAGGGGGGGGACTAGCGGACCTTTACGAGCAGTACTTC
d_call: -; clone_size: -; v_call: TRBV20-1; cdr3_length: 14; j_call: TRBJ1-6; cdr3_aa: CSARRPKDNSPLHF; cdr3_nt: TGCAGTGCTAGAAGGCCGAAAGATAATTCACCCCTCCACTTT
d_call: TRBD1; clone_size: -; v_call: TRBV7-8; cdr3_length: 18; j_call: TRBJ2-3; cdr3_aa: CASSLTVTLGQTENTQYF; cdr3_nt: TGTGCCAGCAGCTTAACCGTGACCTTGGGACAGACCGAAAATACGCAGTATTTT
d_call: -; clone_size: -; v_call: TRBV24-1; cdr3_length: 12; j_call: TRBJ2-5; cdr3_aa: CATRSDQETQYF; cdr3_nt: TGTGCCACCCGGTCAGATCAAGAGACCCAGTACTTC
d_call: -; clone_size: few; v_call: TRBV6-1; cdr3_length: 11; j_call: TRBJ2-5; cdr3_aa: CASSDEETQYF; cdr3_nt: TGTGCCAGCAGTGATGAGGAGACCCAGTACTTC
d_call: TRBD1; clone_size: many; v_call: TRBV2; cdr3_length: 11; j_call: TRBJ1-2; cdr3_aa: CASGQGFGYTF; cdr3_nt: TGTGCCAGCGGACAGGGTTTTGGCTACACCTTC
d_call: -; clone_size: few; v_call: TRBV7-3; cdr3_length: 15; j_call: TRBJ1-1; cdr3_aa: CASSLGRTGNTEAFF; cdr3_nt: TGTGCCAGCAGCTTAGGACGCACAGGGAACACTGAAGCTTTCTTT
d_call: TRBD2; clone_size: -; v_call: TRBV19; cdr3_length: 14; j_call: TRBJ2-7; cdr3_aa: CASSILAGAFEQYF; cdr3_nt: TGTGCCAGTAGTATTCTAGCGGGGGCCTTCGAGCAGTACTTC
d_call: TRBD1; clone_size: -; v_call: TRBV3-1; cdr3_length: 19; j_call: TRBJ2-2; cdr3_aa: CASSQDRTGTGVNTGELFF; cdr3_nt: TGTGCCAGCAGCCAAGATAGGACGGGGACAGGGGTGAACACCGGGGAGCTGTTTTTT
d_call: TRBD2; clone_size: -; v_call: TRBV20-1; cdr3_length: 15; j_call: TRBJ2-3; cdr3_aa: CSARDTSVVTDTQYF; cdr3_nt: TGCAGTGCTAGAGATACTAGCGTAGTCACAGATACGCAGTATTTT
d_call: TRBD1; clone_size: once; v_call: TRBV28; cdr3_length: 14; j_call: TRBJ2-7; cdr3_aa: CASSFQQGPYEQYF; cdr3_nt: TGTGCCAGCAGTTTTCAACAGGGGCCTTACGAGCAGTACTTC
d_call: -; clone_size: once; v_call: TRBV12-3/TRBV12-4; cdr3_length: 15; j_call: TRBJ1-1; cdr3_aa: CASSRGGPGNTEAFF; cdr3_nt: TGTGCCAGCAGCCGGGGGGGCCCCGGGAACACTGAAGCTTTCTTT
d_call: -; clone_size: -; v_call: TRBV29-1; cdr3_length: 14; j_call: TRBJ2-1; cdr3_aa: CSVELGNTINEQFF; cdr3_nt: TGCAGCGTTGAATTAGGGAACACAATCAATGAGCAGTTCTTC
d_call: -; clone_size: many; v_call: TRBV15; cdr3_length: 16; j_call: TRBJ1-5; cdr3_aa: CATSRDPGASNQPQHF; cdr3_nt: TGTGCCACCAGCAGAGATCCGGGGGCAAGCAATCAGCCCCAGCATTTT
d_call: -; clone_size: -; v_call: TRBV19; cdr3_length: 16; j_call: TRBJ2-4; cdr3_aa: CAIYRANGGAKNIQYF; cdr3_nt: TGTGCCATCTACCGGGCCAACGGAGGGGCCAAAAACATTCAGTACTTC
d_call: TRBD2; clone_size: -; v_call: TRBV12-3/TRBV12-4; cdr3_length: 15; j_call: TRBJ2-7; cdr3_aa: CASSGTSGLTYEQYF; cdr3_nt: TGTGCCAGCAGCGGGACTAGCGGACTGACCTACGAGCAGTACTTC